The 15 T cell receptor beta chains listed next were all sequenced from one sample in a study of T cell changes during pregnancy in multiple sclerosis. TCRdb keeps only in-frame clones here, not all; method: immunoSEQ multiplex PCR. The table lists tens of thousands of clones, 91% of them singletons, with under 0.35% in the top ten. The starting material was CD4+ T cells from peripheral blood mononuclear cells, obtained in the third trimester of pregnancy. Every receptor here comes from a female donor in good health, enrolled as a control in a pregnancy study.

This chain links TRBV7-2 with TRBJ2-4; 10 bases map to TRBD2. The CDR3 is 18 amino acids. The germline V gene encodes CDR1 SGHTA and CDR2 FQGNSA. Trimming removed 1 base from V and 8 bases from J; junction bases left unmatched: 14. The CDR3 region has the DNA TGTGCCAGCAGCTTAGTAGCGGGGGGCGAGTCCCGGCTAGACATTCAGTACTTC. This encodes CASSLVAGGESRLDIQYF.

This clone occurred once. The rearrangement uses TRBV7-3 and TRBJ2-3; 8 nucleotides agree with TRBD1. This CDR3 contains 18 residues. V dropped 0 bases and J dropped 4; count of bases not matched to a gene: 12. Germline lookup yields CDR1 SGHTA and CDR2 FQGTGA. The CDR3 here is CASSLTGATGGSADTQYF. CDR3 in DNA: TGTGCCAGCAGCTTAACTGGGGCAACAGGGGGTTCCGCAGATACGCAGTATTTT. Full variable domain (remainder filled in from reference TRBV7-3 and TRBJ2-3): GAGVSQTPSNKVTEKGKYVELRCDPISGHTALYWYRQSLGQGPEFLIYFQGTGAADDSGLPNDRFFAVRPEGSVSTLKIQRTERGDSAVYLCASSLTGATGGSADTQYFGPGTRLTVL.

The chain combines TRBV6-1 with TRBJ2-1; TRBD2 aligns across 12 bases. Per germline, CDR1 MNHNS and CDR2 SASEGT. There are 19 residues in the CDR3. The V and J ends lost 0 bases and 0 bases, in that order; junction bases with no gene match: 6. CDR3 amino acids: CASSEAGTSGGYSYNEQFF. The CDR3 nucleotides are TGTGCCAGCAGTGAAGCGGGAACTAGCGGGGGGTACTCCTACAATGAGCAGTTCTTC.

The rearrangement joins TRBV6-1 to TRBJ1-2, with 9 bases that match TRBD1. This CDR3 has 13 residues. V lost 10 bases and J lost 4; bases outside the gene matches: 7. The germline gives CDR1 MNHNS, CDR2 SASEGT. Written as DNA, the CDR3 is TGTGCCACCGGGACAGGGTCGGGCTATGGCTACACCTTC. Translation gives CATGTGSGYGYTF.

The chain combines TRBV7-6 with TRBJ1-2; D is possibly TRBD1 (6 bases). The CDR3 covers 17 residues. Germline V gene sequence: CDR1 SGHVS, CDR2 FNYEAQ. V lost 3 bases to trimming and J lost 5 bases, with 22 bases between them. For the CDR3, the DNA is TGTGCCAGCAGCTTCCCGTTGCTGGGGGCGGGGGGGTATGGCTACACCTTC. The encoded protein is CASSFPLLGAGGYGYTF.

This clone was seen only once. CDR3 in amino acids: CASSAQGATGNSPLHF. The CDR3 nucleotides are TGTGCCAGCAGCGCACAAGGGGCTACGGGTAATTCACCCCTCCACTTT. The rearrangement uses TRBV9 and TRBJ1-6, with D perhaps TRBD1 (5 bases). This CDR3 region has 16 residues. The germline gives CDR1 SGDLS, CDR2 YYNGEE. V lost 3 bases and J 6 bases, leaving 16 bases between the germline ends.

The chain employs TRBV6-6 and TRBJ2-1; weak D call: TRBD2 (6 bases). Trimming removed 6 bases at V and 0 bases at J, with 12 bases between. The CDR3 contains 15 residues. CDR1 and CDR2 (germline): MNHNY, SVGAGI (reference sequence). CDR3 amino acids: CASSLGTGSYNEQFF. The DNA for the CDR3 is TGTGCCAGCAGCCTCGGGACTGGCTCCTACAATGAGCAGTTCTTC.

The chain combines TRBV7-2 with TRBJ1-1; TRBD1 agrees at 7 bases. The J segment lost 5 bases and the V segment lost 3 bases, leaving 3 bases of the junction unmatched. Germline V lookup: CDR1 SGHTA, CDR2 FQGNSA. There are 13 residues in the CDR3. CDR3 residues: CASSFDRVTEAFF. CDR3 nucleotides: TGTGCCAGCAGCTTCGACAGGGTGACTGAAGCTTTCTTT.

This chain's CDR3 is CASSATGGKAFF. In DNA form, the CDR3 reads TGTGCCAGCAGTGCTACAGGGGGTAAAGCTTTCTTT. The V call is TRBV6-4, the J call TRBJ1-1; TRBD1 matches at 8 bases. The V gene end was trimmed by 4 bases and the J gene end by 9 bases; junction bases not matched to a gene: 4. The CDR3 length is 12 residues. In germline, CDR1 is MRHNA, CDR2 SNTAGT.

The CDR3 DNA reads TGTGCCTGGAGCTGGGGACAGGGGGCCGGTAATTCACCCCTCCACTTT. This codes for CAWSWGQGAGNSPLHF. The chain employs TRBV30 and TRBJ1-6; 12 bases match TRBD1. Germline CDR1 and CDR2: GTSNPN and SVGIG (reference sequence). This CDR3 has 16 amino acids. The V and J ends lost 3 bases and 6 bases, in that order; junction bases with no gene match: 6.

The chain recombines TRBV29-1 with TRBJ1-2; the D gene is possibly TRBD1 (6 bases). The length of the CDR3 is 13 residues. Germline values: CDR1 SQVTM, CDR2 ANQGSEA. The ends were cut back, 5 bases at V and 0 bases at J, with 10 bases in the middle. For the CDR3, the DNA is TGCAGCGTTTTACAGGGAGCTAACTATGGCTACACCTTC. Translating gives CSVLQGANYGYTF.

The CDR3 bases are TGTGCCAGCAGCTCCCAGGGGGCTCGTCAGCCCCAGCATTTT. Translated, it gives CASSSQGARQPQHF. The chain uses TRBV7-8 and TRBJ1-5; 8 bases line up with TRBD1. The CDR3 runs to 14 residues. Germline CDR1 reads SGHVS; CDR2 reads FQNEAQ. J gave up 6 bases and V 4 bases, and 5 bases lay outside the gene matches.

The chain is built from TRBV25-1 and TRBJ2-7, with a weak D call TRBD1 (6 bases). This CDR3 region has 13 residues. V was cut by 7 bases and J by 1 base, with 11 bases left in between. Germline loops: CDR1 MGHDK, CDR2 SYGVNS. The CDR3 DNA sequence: TGTGCCAGCACCGTACAGGGTTCCTACGAGCAGTACTTC. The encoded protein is CASTVQGSYEQYF.

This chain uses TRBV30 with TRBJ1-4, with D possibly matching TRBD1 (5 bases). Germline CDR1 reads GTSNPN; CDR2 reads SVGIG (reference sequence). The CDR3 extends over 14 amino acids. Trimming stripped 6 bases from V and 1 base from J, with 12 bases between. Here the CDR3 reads CACSRTRTNEKLFF. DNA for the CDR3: TGTGCCTGTTCTCGGACACGAACTAATGAAAAACTGTTTTTT. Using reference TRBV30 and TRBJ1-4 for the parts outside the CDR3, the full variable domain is SQTIHQWPATLVQPVGSPLSLECTVEGTSNPNLYWYRQAAGRGLQLLFYSVGIGQISSEVPQNLSASRPQDRQFILSSKKLLLSDSGFYLCACSRTRTNEKLFFGSGTQLSVL.

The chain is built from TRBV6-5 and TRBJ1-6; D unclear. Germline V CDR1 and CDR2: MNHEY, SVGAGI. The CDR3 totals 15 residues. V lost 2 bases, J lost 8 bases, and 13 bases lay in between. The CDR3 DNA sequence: TGTGCCAGCAGTTACACGACACCCTCATATTCACCCCTCCACTTT. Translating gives CASSYTTPSYSPLHF.